The sequence of this TCR beta chain was determined in a study of blood T cell repertoires in COVID-19. The wider study: Material from acute and convalescent COVID-19 was sourced from the United States, Italy and Spain. From T cells, B-cell-depleted T cells, or PBMCs came the material, which was cDNA or gDNA.

Per the original methods: For nucleated cells, counts were estimated from reference gene primer amplification. TCRdb's copy holds only in-frame clones and misses some; the assay was immunoSEQ multiplex PCR. D and trimming come from the DNA, and the V and J calls and clone size come from that table. The sample has 240,000 or so clones, 86% seen once. Germline CDR1 is SGHVS and CDR2 is FNYEAQ. With 1 base removed from V and 8 bases from J, the gap between germline ends came to 12 bases. The CDR3 consists of 15 residues. This clone turned up a few times. The sample taken for sequencing was peripheral blood. V usage is TRBV7-6 and J usage is TRBJ1-6; weak D call: TRBD1 (5 bases). This receptor was identified in an elderly man with acute or convalescent COVID-19. CDR3 sequence (DNA): TGTGCCAGCAGCTTAGAGGCCAGGGAGGATTCACCCCTCCACTTT. Its protein is CASSLEAREDSPLHF.